Following are 13 T cell receptor beta chains from one sample sequenced in a study of blood T cell repertoires in COVID-19. Produced via immunoSEQ multiplex PCR; TCRdb's table is partial and in-frame only. Among about 5,900 clones listed, under 90% were seen once. The sequencing sample was made of peripheral blood. The receptors originated from a man in his sixties with acute or convalescent COVID-19.

The chain is built from TRBV12-5 and TRBJ2-1; D remains ambiguous. The CDR3 spans 13 residues. The germline V gene has CDR1 LGHNT and CDR2 FRNRAP. Deletions cut 4 bases from V and 7 bases from J, with 11 bases between. The CDR3 DNA reads TGTGCTAGTGGTTCTCCCAACAGAAATGAGCAGTTCTTC. Translation: CASGSPNRNEQFF. Drawing the rest from reference TRBV12-5 and TRBJ2-1, the complete variable domain is DARVTQTPRHKVTEMGQEVTMRCQPILGHNTVFWYRQTMMQGLELLAYFRNRAPLDDSGMPKDRFSAEMPDATLATLKIQPSEPRDSAVYFCASGSPNRNEQFFGPGTRLTVL.

The rearrangement joins TRBV3-1 (or the pseudogene TRBV3-2) to TRBJ2-7, with TRBD1 matching 8 bases. Looked up from germline, CDR1 is LGHDT and CDR2 is YNNKEL (reference sequence). Trimming took 5 bases from V and 3 from J; bases not matched to a gene: 6. CDR3 length: 14 amino acids. CDR3 coding DNA: TGTGCCAGCAGCAAACAACAGGGGGTCTACGAGCAGTACTTC. Translated, it gives CASSKQQGVYEQYF.

The rearrangement links TRBV6-6 to TRBJ1-1, with TRBD1 identical over 9 bases. Trimming removed 2 bases from V and 3 bases from J; junction bases left unmatched: 4. The CDR3 totals 15 residues. CDR1 is MNHNY, CDR2 SVGAGI, per germline (reference sequence). The chain's CDR3 is CASSYVTGGYTEAFF. In nucleotides, the CDR3 is TGTGCCAGCAGTTACGTGACAGGGGGGTACACTGAAGCTTTCTTT.

This clone occurred a few times. The genes are TRBV18 and TRBJ2-5, with D possibly being TRBD2 (5 bases). The CDR3 contains 15 residues. Germline assignment: CDR1 KGHSH and CDR2 LQKENI. V lost 1 base and J lost 6, with 15 bases in between. The CDR3 region is CASSPRTMERKTQYF. As DNA, the CDR3 is TGTGCCAGCTCACCACGAACTATGGAGCGGAAGACCCAGTACTTC.

This chain joins TRBV6-5 and TRBJ1-4; possible D gene TRBD1, 5 bases. Per germline, CDR1 MNHEY and CDR2 SVGAGI. The CDR3 is made up of 11 amino acids. The V end was cut by 7 bases, the J end by 9 bases, with 9 bases between. CDR3 loop: CASTAGKKLFF. The CDR3 DNA reads TGTGCCAGCACAGCAGGGAAAAAACTGTTTTTT.

The chain combines TRBV7-9 with TRBJ1-4, with D possibly being TRBD1 (5 bases). V gave up 2 bases and J gave up 1 base, with 5 bases separating them. This CDR3 is built from 14 residues. The germline gives CDR1 SEHNR, CDR2 FQNEAQ (reference sequence). CDR3 sequence: CASSLQGTNEKLFF. The DNA of the CDR3 is TGTGCCAGCAGCTTACAGGGAACTAATGAAAAACTGTTTTTT.

The J gene is TRBJ2-5, the V gene TRBV7-9; TRBD2 matches at 7 bases. In germline, CDR1 is SEHNR, CDR2 FQNEAQ (reference sequence). V dropped 4 bases and J dropped 5; count of bases not matched to a gene: 4. CDR3 length: 13 amino acids. The CDR3 here is CASSSLGGETQYF. In DNA form, the CDR3 reads TGTGCCAGCAGCTCCTTGGGGGGGGAGACCCAGTACTTC.

The CDR3 region has the DNA TGTGCCAGTAGTATGGTGGGAGCCTACGAGCAGTACTTC. Translated, it gives CASSMVGAYEQYF. The rearrangement uses TRBV19 and TRBJ2-7, with D maybe TRBD2 (5 bases). From germline, CDR1 is LNHDA and CDR2 SQIVND (reference sequence). V was shortened by 3 bases and J by 2 bases, with 8 bases between the two germline ends. The CDR3 contains 13 residues.

The chain uses TRBV27 and TRBJ1-3, with TRBD1 matching over 8 bases. The CDR3 totals 16 residues. The germline gives CDR1 MNHEY, CDR2 SMNVEV (reference sequence). V lost 3 bases and J lost 2; bases outside the gene matches: 6. CDR3 amino acids: CASSLYPTGAGNTIYF. The DNA of the CDR3 is TGTGCCAGCAGTTTGTACCCGACAGGGGCTGGAAACACCATATATTTT.

The chain joins TRBV6-5 to TRBJ2-1, with 7 bases fitting TRBD2. Trimming took 6 bases from V and 4 from J; bases not matched to a gene: 9. CDR1 and CDR2 (germline): MNHEY, SVGAGI. This CDR3 comprises 15 residues. DNA for the CDR3: TGTGCCAGCAGCTCCTTTGCGGGAGTTTACAATGAGCAGTTCTTC. Residues: CASSSFAGVYNEQFF.

The chain uses TRBV10-3 and TRBJ1-3; 8 bases agree with TRBD1. Germline V gives CDR1 ENHRY, CDR2 SYGVKD. With V trimmed by 3 bases and J by 11 bases, 6 bases remained unmatched. The CDR3 is made up of 13 amino acids. The DNA of the CDR3 is TGTGCCATCAGTGACGACAGGGGATTCTCCATATATTTT. It yields the protein CAISDDRGFSIYF.

This clone occurred a few times. The gene calls are TRBV30 and TRBJ2-2; tentative D call: TRBD2 (5 bases). The CDR3 length is 16 residues. Between the trimmed V and J ends, which lost 0 bases and 4 bases, there was a span of 15 bases. Germline values: CDR1 GTSNPN, CDR2 SVGIG (reference sequence). CDR3 DNA: TGTGCCTGGAGTGTAGCCTCCAGCGGACCCACCGGGGAGCTGTTTTTT. It yields the protein CAWSVASSGPTGELFF.

This clone was observed once. This chain uses TRBV19 with TRBJ2-7, with TRBD2 identical over 7 bases. This CDR3 comprises 13 residues. From germline, CDR1 is LNHDA and CDR2 SQIVND (reference sequence). Trimming cost V 3 bases and J 6 bases; bases outside gene matches: 5. CDR3 sequence reads: CASSMGGFPEQYF. DNA for the CDR3: TGTGCCAGTAGTATGGGGGGGTTCCCCGAGCAGTACTTC.